This T cell receptor beta chain was observed in a study of identical twins (dated by TCRdb to 2016 to 2017). Broadly, across the study: TCR alpha and beta repertoires from monozygotic twins, unrelated adults of various ages and cord blood were deep-sequenced to test whether fetal clonotypes persist. Replicate twin experiments were performed at different times using different library preparation protocols to rule out contamination. Broad study findings and their caveats: Because the same donors could not be followed over many years, the conclusions depended on cross-sectional statistical analysis. In monozygotic twins, recombination models systematically underestimated out-of-frame TCR alpha sharing, but the models matched the sharing seen between unrelated individuals. Fewer insertions were carried by abundant cord blood beta clonotypes; a weaker similar trend was observed in young adult naive repertoires, while no such trend was observed in memory repertoires. Compared with coincidental sharing between unrelated individuals, out-of-frame TCR alpha sequences shared between twins showed an excess of sequences with low generation probability. A weaker excess of twin sharing was found in beta out-of-frame sequences because the signal-to-noise ratio was lowered by fewer shared sequences. Zero-insertion analyses could be partly confounded by invariant T cells such as MAIT and iNKT, although diverse VJ usage argued against such confounding for most clonotypes.

Every donor was a healthy Caucasian. The researchers also sequenced three unrelated adults who were not twins: a male aged 18 to 30, a male aged 50 to 60, and a female aged 50 to 60. Miltenyi CD45RO+ enrichment and human naive T-cell isolation kits were used to isolate memory (CD45RO+) and naive T cells from PBMC. Library construction relied on 5' RACE. Sequenced using an Illumina HiSeq 2000. A universal primer binding site was introduced by template switching, and a unique molecular identifier was present in the final cDNA, enabling accurate counting of TCR cDNA molecules. First-strand cDNA for TCR alpha and beta chains was synthesized from specific primers in the conserved constant-segment region. To control for contamination, every cDNA library was double barcoded, receiving both a SMART-Mk sample barcode and Illumina barcodes. TruSeq adapter sequences, together with Illumina sample barcodes, were added in two successive PCR steps. Sequencing of the TCR alpha and beta cDNA libraries was done on the Illumina HiSeq platform using custom primers. The study's processing was this. MiGEC was used to process raw reads and extract unique molecular identifiers, and MiXCR was used to find CDR3 positions. For each individual, recombination models were inferred using an EM algorithm with the repgenHMM and IGoR tools. Shared clonotypes were analyzed with the tcR package in R, and sharing was normalized by the product of cloneset sizes. To study raw recombination free of thymic and clonal selection effects, out-of-frame nonproductive sequences were analyzed. TCRdb's own reprocessing of the public reads used fastp at Q25 and MiXCR and kept productive beta chains. Each entry is one CDR3 protein sequence, shown with its most common DNA and genes. For this entry, the V and J calls and clone size follow TCRdb and not the study's own pipeline. The sample data list about 390,000 distinct CDR3 sequences, and roughly 10% of these were observed just once. Of the sample, under 10% is held by the ten largest clones.

V ends up 4 bases short and J 3 bases short, with an unmatched junction base count of 6. The CDR3 sequence holds 15 residues, the cysteine and phenylalanine included. The read is trimmed to its CDR3 DNA, 45 bases read in frame from base 1. CDR1 and CDR2, per the germline V gene (reference sequence), are LNHDA and SQIVND. Regarding this clonotype: No antigen is known for it. Base qualities are not provided; no much larger clone lies one nucleotide away.

The chain was built from TRBV19 and TRBJ1-1; TRBD1 matches 9 bases in the middle. This clonotype originated in a woman in her 50s in good health. The sample taken for sequencing was naive T cells sorted from blood. What this sample's cell subset or site label stands for: cells isolated with a human naive T-cell isolation kit. CDR3 reads: CASSTGDRVYTEAFF. The DNA sequence is as follows: TGTGCCAGTAGTACCGGGGACAGGGTCTACACTGAAGCTTTCTTT.